The 30 T cell receptor beta chains listed next were all sequenced from one sample in a study of shared clonotypes between healthy human individuals (dated by TCRdb to 2020 to 2021). Receptor libraries were prepared by the immunoSEQ multiplex PCR assay. TCRdb holds this immuneACCESS table with in-frame rearrangements only. Some clones are missing; in checked studies, unresolved V genes explain under half, and the rest has no known cause. A total of roughly 2.2 million clones appear in this sample, more than 85% of them only once. In total, the top ten clones hold 0.39% of the sample. Source material: naive CD4+ T cells from PBMCs. Reading the label with the study, this specimen's cell subset or site is: CD45RA+ positively selected. All receptors come from a young man in good health. Some clones in this sample may be carry-over from other donors' samples.

A single count supports this clone. V gene TRBV2 combines with J gene TRBJ1-6; no reliable D call. The CDR3 length is 15 residues. The germline V and J ends were trimmed by 7 bases and 1 base, with 11 bases remaining between them. CDR1 SNHLY and CDR2 FYNNEI come from the germline V gene. The CDR3 spells CASKRLGSYNSPLHF. The CDR3 DNA is TGTGCCAGCAAAAGATTAGGGTCCTATAATTCACCCCTCCACTTT.

This chain uses TRBV19 with TRBJ2-7, with 14 bases aligning to TRBD2. Per germline, CDR1 LNHDA and CDR2 SQIVND (reference sequence). This CDR3 has 14 residues. J lost 3 bases, V lost 6 bases, and 1 base had no gene match. The CDR3 DNA reads as TGTGCCAGTAGAGGGACTAGCGGGAGCTACGAGCAGTACTTC. Its translation is CASRGTSGSYEQYF. The full variable domain, its missing parts supplied by reference TRBV19 and TRBJ2-7, is DGGITQSPKYLFRKEGQNVTLSCEQNLNHDAMYWYRQDPGQGLRLIYYSQIVNDFQKGDIAEGYSVSREKKESFPLTVTSAQKNPTAFYLCASRGTSGSYEQYFGPGTRLTVT.

J is TRBJ2-7 and V is TRBV4-1, with TRBD2 matching over 10 bases. CDR3 length equals 15 residues. Losses at the gene ends were 4 bases for V and 6 bases for J; bases not matched to a gene: 9. Germline-derived CDR1 and CDR2 are MGHRA and YSYEKL. CDR3 sequence (DNA): TGCGCCAGCAGCCTTTGGGCCCTAGCGGGAGCCGAGCAGTACTTC. This codes for CASSLWALAGAEQYF.

The chain carries TRBV6-5 and TRBJ2-1, with 8 bases matching TRBD2. The CDR3 length is 13 residues. Germline lookup yields CDR1 MNHEY and CDR2 SVGAGI. The CDR3 protein is CAAGGGRWVEQFF. Written as DNA, the CDR3 is TGTGCAGCTGGAGGCGGGAGGTGGGTTGAGCAGTTCTTC.

The CDR3 DNA reads as TGTGCCAGCAGTGCATTTGGGGGAAACACTGAAGCTTTCTTT. It is translated as CASSAFGGNTEAFF. The rearrangement uses TRBV6-1 and TRBJ1-1, with D maybe TRBD1 (5 bases). Trimming took off 4 bases at V and 2 bases at J, with 11 bases between the two ends. This CDR3 region has 14 residues. Germline CDR1 and CDR2: MNHNS and SASEGT.

Only one count was recorded for this clone. The rearrangement uses TRBV7-2 and TRBJ2-2; D uncertain. Germline loops: CDR1 SGHTA, CDR2 FQGNSA. Trimming took 4 bases from V and 5 from J, leaving 11 bases between them. The CDR3 extends over 14 amino acids. The CDR3 sequence: CASSWGSSTGELFF. The CDR3 DNA reads TGTGCCAGCAGCTGGGGTAGTAGTACCGGGGAGCTGTTTTTT.

This sequence joins TRBV7-9 and TRBJ1-4; no clear D gene. Germline lookup yields CDR1 SEHNR and CDR2 FQNEAQ (reference sequence). V was trimmed by 5 bases and J by 10 bases, leaving 23 bases between them. The CDR3 sequence is 16 residues long. The CDR3 DNA is TGTGCCAGCAGCGCTGACGGTGGCAGCTATCAAGGAAAACTGTTTTTT. It specifies CASSADGGSYQGKLFF.

The J gene is TRBJ1-4, the V gene TRBV19; D is unresolved. There are 14 residues in the CDR3. Germline values: CDR1 LNHDA, CDR2 SQIVND (reference sequence). Trimming removed 0 bases at V and 7 bases at J, with 9 bases between. The CDR3 DNA is TGTGCCAGTAGTATAGAGGCGTGGGGTGAAAAACTGTTTTTT. Translated, it gives CASSIEAWGEKLFF.

The V gene is TRBV28, the J gene TRBJ1-3, with D unclear. V lost 3 bases, J lost 7 bases, and 13 bases lay in between. Germline V gene data show CDR1 as MDHEN and CDR2 as SYDVKM. The CDR3 extends over 14 amino acids. CDR3 protein: CASSFQFSANTIYF. The CDR3 nucleotides read TGTGCCAGCAGTTTCCAGTTCTCAGCGAACACCATATATTTT.

This sequence joins TRBV5-4 and TRBJ2-7, with a possible D match to TRBD1 (5 bases). There are 16 residues in the CDR3. Germline loops: CDR1 SGHNT, CDR2 YYREEE (reference sequence). V lost 2 bases, J lost 4 bases, and 19 bases lay in between. The CDR3 loop reads CASSLGAGVGIYEQYF. Here the CDR3 DNA reads TGTGCCAGCAGCTTAGGGGCAGGTGTGGGTATATACGAGCAGTACTTC.

The chain carries TRBV2 and TRBJ2-3; the match to TRBD2 covers 8 bases. The CDR3 has 15 residues. Trimming removed 5 bases from V and 3 bases from J; junction bases left unmatched: 7. Germline CDR1 is SNHLY and CDR2 is FYNNEI. The CDR3 is CASSLGSGGTDTQYF. Written as DNA, the CDR3 is TGTGCCAGCAGTTTGGGGTCGGGGGGGACAGATACGCAGTATTTT.

This chain joins TRBV7-8 and TRBJ1-1, with TRBD1 matching over 8 bases. The CDR3 totals 14 residues. Germline CDR1 and CDR2: SGHVS and FQNEAQ. After removal of 4 bases from V and 4 bases from J, the junction contained 5 bases not matched to a gene. In nucleotides, the CDR3 is TGTGCCAGCAGCTCCAGACAGGGGATCACTGAAGCTTTCTTT. This sequence encodes CASSSRQGITEAFF.

The chain links TRBV28 to TRBJ2-2; perhaps TRBD1 as D (5 bases). CDR1 is MDHEN and CDR2 is SYDVKM in the germline V gene. This CDR3 is 14 amino acids long. The V and J ends lost 5 bases and 6 bases respectively, with 13 bases between them. CDR3 nucleotides: TGTGCCAGCAGTAGCCCAGGGATCCCCGGGGAGCTGTTTTTT. It specifies CASSSPGIPGELFF.

CDR3 bases: TGCAGCGCTGTCCCCCGGGACTCACCCAGGGAGACCCAGTACTTC. It is translated as CSAVPRDSPRETQYF. The chain recombines TRBV29-1 with TRBJ2-5, with D tentatively TRBD2 (6 bases). The V gene lost 7 bases and the J gene lost 5 bases, with 23 bases spanning the gap. CDR1 is SQVTM, CDR2 ANQGSEA, per germline. The CDR3 spans 15 residues.

V is TRBV28 and J is TRBJ2-7; possibly TRBD1 or TRBD2 for D (7 bases each). Trimming cost V 4 bases and J 5 bases, with 18 bases left between them. Germline values: CDR1 MDHEN, CDR2 SYDVKM. This CDR3 comprises 15 residues. The CDR3 protein is CASSSLGRGGHEQYF. CDR3 bases: TGTGCCAGCAGTTCTTTGGGCAGGGGGGGCCACGAGCAGTACTTC.

On this clone: The sample has other DNA sequences that encode this CDR3 too. This chain uses TRBV19 with TRBJ2-2; D is undetermined. V dropped 0 bases and J dropped 0 bases, with 8 bases sitting between them. The germline V gene has CDR1 LNHDA and CDR2 SQIVND (reference sequence). This CDR3 is built from 16 residues. CDR3 DNA: TGTGCCAGTAGTATAGATCGAGGTTCGAACACCGGGGAGCTGTTTTTT. Amino acids: CASSIDRGSNTGELFF.

The table lists this clone with a few counts. V gene TRBV4-1 combines with J gene TRBJ1-2; D is uncertain. There are 14 residues in the CDR3. V lost 1 base to trimming and J lost 1 base, with 7 bases between them. Germline values: CDR1 MGHRA, CDR2 YSYEKL. The CDR3 DNA sequence: TGCGCCAGCAGCCAAGGTCCGAGTAACTATGGCTACACCTTC. It codes for CASSQGPSNYGYTF.

The chain couples TRBV28 to TRBJ2-7; maybe TRBD2 (5 bases). Germline-derived CDR1 and CDR2 are MDHEN and SYDVKM. Deletions cut 2 bases from V and 3 bases from J, with 14 bases between. The CDR3 is made up of 15 amino acids. The CDR3: CASSLRTRVGYEQYF. The DNA for the CDR3 is TGTGCCAGCAGTTTACGGACGAGGGTCGGCTACGAGCAGTACTTC.

The chain has TRBV9 and TRBJ1-2, with a weak D call TRBD1 (5 bases). Per the germline V gene, CDR1 is SGDLS and CDR2 is YYNGEE. The CDR3 runs to 14 residues. V lost 0 bases and J lost 6, with 12 bases in between. The CDR3 spells CASSVGRGRDGYTF. CDR3 sequence (DNA): TGTGCCAGCAGCGTAGGGAGGGGAAGAGATGGCTACACCTTC.

This chain uses TRBV7-9 with TRBJ2-3; the match to TRBD2 covers 7 bases. This CDR3 is 14 amino acids long. Germline trimming cut 6 bases from V and 5 bases from J; bases unmatched to any gene: 8. CDR1 and CDR2 (germline): SEHNR, FQNEAQ (reference sequence). The CDR3 sequence is CASRTAGVVDTQYF. The CDR3 nucleotides read TGTGCCAGCAGGACGGCGGGAGTGGTAGATACGCAGTATTTT.

Written as DNA, the CDR3 is TGTGCCAGCAGCTCGCAAGTTAGCGGGACCGGGGAGCTGTTTTTT. Residues: CASSSQVSGTGELFF. The chain joins TRBV11-1 to TRBJ2-2; TRBD2 matches at 7 bases. Germline V lookup: CDR1 SGHAT, CDR2 FQDESV (reference sequence). Trimming at V came to 4 bases and at J to 5 bases, leaving 7 bases not matched to a gene. This CDR3 is 15 amino acids long.

The chain links TRBV28 to TRBJ2-6, with 7 nucleotides matching TRBD1. Germline trimming cut 7 bases from V and 0 bases from J; bases unmatched to any gene: 3. Germline V lookup: CDR1 MDHEN, CDR2 SYDVKM. CDR3 length: 15 amino acids. DNA of the CDR3: TGTGCCAGCAAGGGGGCGAGCTCTGGGGCCAACGTCCTGACTTTC. The encoded protein is CASKGASSGANVLTF.

The chain recombines TRBV29-1 with TRBJ2-3; D call uncertain. Germline CDR1 reads SQVTM; CDR2 reads ANQGSEA. The CDR3 is made up of 12 amino acids. With 8 bases removed from V and 4 bases from J, the gap between germline ends came to 13 bases. CDR3: CSRARMADTQYF. CDR3 bases: TGCAGCCGAGCCAGAATGGCAGATACGCAGTATTTT.

This clone appeared a single time. V is TRBV5-1 and J is TRBJ2-3; TRBD1 matches at 8 bases. Germline V lookup: CDR1 SGHRS, CDR2 YFSETQ. The CDR3 has 16 amino acids. J was trimmed by 0 bases and V by 4 bases; bases with no gene match: 7. For the CDR3, the DNA is TGCGCCAGCAGCCCGCGGACAGGGATTAGCACAGATACGCAGTATTTT. Translation gives CASSPRTGISTDTQYF.

The chain uses TRBV29-1 and TRBJ1-2, with no clear D. Trimming removed 4 bases at V and 5 bases at J, with 14 bases between. Germline V gene data show CDR1 as SQVTM and CDR2 as ANQGSEA. This CDR3 region has 13 residues. CDR3 coding DNA: TGCAGCGTTGGGCCGGACCCGGGTTATGGCTACACCTTC. This gives the protein CSVGPDPGYGYTF.

A remark on this clone: This CDR3 is also generated by other DNA sequences in the sample. V gene TRBV7-9 combines with J gene TRBJ1-2; D is uncertain. Per the germline V gene, CDR1 is SEHNR and CDR2 is FQNEAQ (reference sequence). The V end was cut by 3 bases, the J end by 4 bases, with 6 bases between. The CDR3 has 12 amino acids. CDR3 coding DNA: TGTGCCAGCAGCTTTGAGGGCTATGGCTACACCTTC. Translated, it gives CASSFEGYGYTF.

The chain combines TRBV5-1 with TRBJ2-7, with 10 bases fitting TRBD1. V trimming: 2 bases; J trimming: 6 bases; junction bases outside the gene matches: 5. Germline loops: CDR1 SGHRS, CDR2 YFSETQ. The CDR3 totals 14 residues. The CDR3 protein is CASSFRDRGGEQYF. The DNA for the CDR3 is TGCGCCAGCAGCTTCCGGGACAGGGGAGGCGAGCAGTACTTC.

This sequence joins TRBV5-1 and TRBJ1-1, with 7 bases identical to TRBD1. Germline values: CDR1 SGHRS, CDR2 YFSETQ. The CDR3 has 14 residues. J lost 1 base, V lost 7 bases, and 7 bases had no gene match. The CDR3 protein is CASSDRVGNTEAFF. The CDR3 DNA follows: TGCGCCAGCTCCGACAGGGTCGGGAACACTGAAGCTTTCTTT.

CDR3 nucleotides: TGTGCCAGCAGCCCCGGGGTAGGCTCCTACGAGCAGTACTTC. Its protein product is CASSPGVGSYEQYF. The V call is TRBV11-3, the J call TRBJ2-7; tentative D call: TRBD2 (5 bases). V lost 5 bases, J lost 0 bases, and 11 bases lay in between. The germline V gene has CDR1 SGHNT and CDR2 YENEEA. There are 14 residues in the CDR3.

In regard to this clone: Other DNA variants within this sample encode the same CDR3. This chain uses TRBV28 with TRBJ2-7, with D possibly TRBD2 on 7 matching bases. V was pared by 5 bases and J by 3 bases, with 14 bases between. This CDR3 is built from 14 residues. Germline loops: CDR1 MDHEN, CDR2 SYDVKM. The CDR3, as DNA: TGTGCCAGCAGTGGGGGAGGGGGGAGCTACGAGCAGTACTTC. Translated, it gives CASSGGGGSYEQYF.